These 26 T cell receptor beta chains were sequenced from one sample in a study of T-cell reconstitution after alpha-beta-depleted transplantation in children. The TCRbeta library was prepared with unique molecular identifiers. TCRdb reprocessed the PCR reads via MiXCR and lists one record per CDR3 protein. The table includes roughly 110,000 distinct CDR3 sequences, around 10% detected once. Source: PBMCs, taken before TCRalphabeta/CD19-depleted stem cell transplant. The receptors were sampled from a boy aged 2 to 10 with acute lymphoblastic leukemia, due to receive a stem cell transplant.

This clonotype was picked up many times. V gene TRBV5-1 combines with J gene TRBJ2-2; D uncertain. V lost 2 bases to trimming and J lost 2 bases, with 7 bases between them. Looked up from germline, CDR1 is SGHRS and CDR2 is YFSETQ. The length of the CDR3 is 14 residues. CDR3 protein: CASSLSDNTGELFF. CDR3 nucleotides: TGCGCCAGCAGCTTAAGCGACAACACCGGGGAGCTGTTTTTT. Using reference TRBV5-1 and TRBJ2-2 for the parts outside the CDR3, the full variable domain is KAGVTQTPRYLIKTRGQQVTLSCSPISGHRSVSWYQQTPGQGLQFLFEYFSETQRNKGNFPGRFSGRQFSNSRSEMNVSTLELGDSALYLCASSLSDNTGELFFGEGSRLTVL.

This clonotype was detected many times. CDR3 sequence: CASSYGVAGRNEQFF. In DNA form, the CDR3 reads TGTGCCAGCAGTTACGGGGTAGCGGGAAGAAATGAGCAGTTCTTC. V usage is TRBV6-2 or TRBV6-3 and J usage is TRBJ2-1, with TRBD2 identical over 8 bases. Trimming at V came to 2 bases and at J to 7 bases, leaving 7 bases not matched to a gene. Germline loops: CDR1 MNHEY, CDR2 SVGEGT. The length of the CDR3 is 15 residues.

In this sample, this clonotype turned up many times. This chain joins TRBV20-1 and TRBJ2-7, with D possibly TRBD2 on 7 matching bases. This CDR3 contains 15 residues. The V and J ends lost 6 bases and 0 bases respectively, with 18 bases between them. Per the germline V gene, CDR1 is DFQATT and CDR2 is SNEGSKA (reference sequence). CDR3 nucleotide sequence: TGCAGTGCGCGGGGGCGGGCGGAGAGCTCCTACGAGCAGTACTTC. Encoded protein: CSARGRAESSYEQYF.

This clonotype appeared a few times. The genes are TRBV29-1 and TRBJ2-7, with 7 bases that match TRBD2. The junction had 6 bases not matched to a gene; V was cut back by 5 bases and J by 2 bases. Germline CDR1 SQVTM, CDR2 ANQGSEA. The CDR3 runs 13 residues. CDR3 coding DNA: TGCAGCGTTATCGGGGGGTCGACCTACGAGCAGTACTTC. The encoded protein is CSVIGGSTYEQYF.

This clonotype was found many times. The chain couples TRBV20-1 to TRBJ1-2; 8 bases map to TRBD1. CDR3 length: 13 residues. V lost 3 bases to trimming and J lost 8 bases; unmatched junction nucleotides: 8. Germline V lookup: CDR1 DFQATT, CDR2 SNEGSKA (reference sequence). The CDR3 spells CSARKEDRDGYTF. In DNA form, the CDR3 reads TGCAGTGCTAGGAAAGAGGACAGGGACGGCTACACCTTC.

The rearrangement uses TRBV20-1 and TRBJ2-2, with D possibly being TRBD1 (6 bases). This CDR3 has 13 amino acids. CDR1 is DFQATT and CDR2 is SNEGSKA in the germline V gene (reference sequence). Trimming removed 3 bases from V and 6 bases from J, with 11 bases in between. The CDR3 DNA reads as TGCAGTGCTAGGTTTCGGACAGCCGGGGAGCTGTTTTTT. It translates to CSARFRTAGELFF.

This clonotype was observed at least ten times. The J gene is TRBJ2-7, the V gene TRBV5-1; D is unresolved. This CDR3 contains 14 residues. Trimming left V 2 bases short and J 1 base short, with 10 bases between. In germline, CDR1 is SGHRS, CDR2 YFSETQ. This CDR3 is CASSLTHPSYEQYF. In DNA, the CDR3 is TGCGCCAGCAGCTTAACACATCCTTCCTACGAGCAGTACTTC. Full variable domain (remainder filled in from reference TRBV5-1 and TRBJ2-7): KAGVTQTPRYLIKTRGQQVTLSCSPISGHRSVSWYQQTPGQGLQFLFEYFSETQRNKGNFPGRFSGRQFSNSRSEMNVSTLELGDSALYLCASSLTHPSYEQYFGPGTRLTVT.

The rearrangement links TRBV5-1 to TRBJ2-7; 9 bases are a match to TRBD2. The CDR3 is 19 amino acids. V lost 0 bases, J lost 2 bases, and 15 bases stayed unmatched. CDR1 is SGHRS, CDR2 YFSETQ, per germline. CDR3 residues: CASSLAFLAGRNPPYEQYF. DNA for the CDR3: TGCGCCAGCAGCTTGGCCTTTCTAGCGGGAAGGAACCCTCCCTACGAGCAGTACTTC.

This clonotype has only a few counts. This chain links TRBV15 with TRBJ2-3; D gene ambiguous. Germline V lookup: CDR1 LNHNV, CDR2 YYDKDF (reference sequence). The CDR3 runs 12 residues. With 3 bases removed from V and 4 bases from J, the gap between germline ends came to 5 bases. The DNA for the CDR3 is TGTGCCACCAGCAGGATAGCAGATACGCAGTATTTT. It is translated as CATSRIADTQYF.

The chain joins TRBV28 to TRBJ1-5; 7 nucleotides agree with TRBD1. The V and J ends lost 5 bases and 5 bases, in that order; junction bases with no gene match: 9. The CDR3 loop spans 15 amino acids. Germline V gene sequence: CDR1 MDHEN, CDR2 SYDVKM. Written as DNA, the CDR3 is TGTGCCAGCAGTCAAACCGGGACAGAGTATCAGCCCCAGCATTTT. It codes for CASSQTGTEYQPQHF.

This clonotype has a count of ten or more. This chain connects TRBV5-1 to TRBJ2-2; D gene unclear. The V gene lost 1 base and the J gene lost 7 bases, with 2 bases spanning the gap. This CDR3 region has 11 residues. Germline V lookup: CDR1 SGHRS, CDR2 YFSETQ. The CDR3 bases are TGCGCCAGCAGCTTGCACGGGGAGCTGTTTTTT. The encoded protein is CASSLHGELFF.

This clonotype was found a few times. This sequence joins TRBV5-6 and TRBJ2-7, with D possibly TRBD1 on 5 matching bases. In germline, CDR1 is SGHDT, CDR2 YYEEEE. The ends were cut back, 4 bases at V and 4 bases at J, with 15 bases in the middle. This CDR3 has 14 residues. The CDR3 nucleotides read TGTGCCAGCAGCCCAGGGTTTGGACAATACGAGCAGTACTTC. Amino acids: CASSPGFGQYEQYF. Based on the CDR3 plus reference TRBV5-6 and TRBJ2-7, the full variable domain is DAGVTQSPTHLIKTRGQQVTLRCSPKSGHDTVSWYQQALGQGPQFIFQYYEEEERQRGNFPDRFSGHQFPNYSSELNVNALLLGDSALYLCASSPGFGQYEQYFGPGTRLTVT.

This chain joins TRBV11-2 and TRBJ2-3; TRBD1 agrees at 7 bases. Trimming removed 6 bases from V and 8 bases from J; junction bases left unmatched: 11. The CDR3 covers 14 residues. Germline lookup yields CDR1 SGHAT and CDR2 FQNNGV. The CDR3 here is CASRQQGPGFTQYF. The CDR3 DNA is TGTGCCAGCAGACAACAGGGGCCCGGGTTTACGCAGTATTTT.

This clonotype was counted between two and nine times. The chain carries TRBV29-1 and TRBJ2-5, with 8 bases identical to TRBD2. CDR1 and CDR2 (germline): SQVTM, ANQGSEA. The CDR3 runs 14 residues. V was pared by 4 bases and J by 1 base, with 5 bases of the junction left unmatched. The CDR3 region is CSVVGLAFQETQYF. The DNA for the CDR3 is TGCAGCGTTGTCGGACTAGCTTTCCAAGAGACCCAGTACTTC.

This clonotype was recorded a few times. The chain couples TRBV5-1 to TRBJ2-1, with 7 bases lining up with TRBD2. Trimming cost V 4 bases and J 0 bases; bases outside gene matches: 10. The CDR3 length is 17 residues. The V gene's germline CDR1 is SGHRS and CDR2 YFSETQ. CDR3 in amino acids: CASSPPLAVSSYNEQFF. The CDR3 DNA follows: TGCGCCAGCAGCCCCCCTCTAGCGGTCAGCTCCTACAATGAGCAGTTCTTC.

This clonotype was counted between two and nine times. The junction departs from germline at one end; a sequencing error may be responsible. The V and J genes are TRBV5-6 and TRBJ2-7; D not resolved. The CDR3 is 14 amino acids. Germline V CDR1 and CDR2: SGHDT, YYEEEE. This chain's CDR3 is CASSPRRTPYGQYF. DNA for the CDR3: TGTGCCAGCAGCCCGCGAAGGACCCCTTACGGGCAGTACTTC.

The chain links TRBV20-1 to TRBJ2-1; no clear D. The CDR3 consists of 11 residues. The germline CDR1 and CDR2 sequences are DFQATT and SNEGSKA (reference sequence). Trimming took off 0 bases at V and 8 bases at J, with 5 bases between the two ends. The CDR3 nucleotides are TGCAGTGCTAGAGATGGGTATGAGCAGTTCTTC. This encodes CSARDGYEQFF.

The rearrangement joins TRBV7-8 to TRBJ2-4, with TRBD2 matching 8 bases. V trimming: 0 bases; J trimming: 1 base; junction bases outside the gene matches: 11. This CDR3 is built from 19 residues. CDR1 is SGHVS and CDR2 is FQNEAQ in the germline V gene. CDR3 residues: CASSLAAGVGALAKNIQYF. The CDR3 coding sequence is TGTGCCAGCAGCTTAGCAGCGGGAGTGGGGGCCTTGGCCAAAAACATTCAGTACTTC.

This clonotype occurred many times. The chain carries TRBV7-9 and TRBJ2-3; D is undetermined. This CDR3 contains 17 residues. The germline V and J ends were trimmed by 1 base and 2 bases, with 16 bases remaining between them. Germline CDR1 is SEHNR and CDR2 is FQNEAQ (reference sequence). The CDR3 spells CASSLVGYALLTDTQYF. CDR3 in DNA: TGTGCCAGCAGCTTAGTTGGGTACGCTCTCCTCACAGATACGCAGTATTTT.

This clonotype has a count of ten or more. The CDR3 protein is CSAQLTGGGTDTQYF. In DNA form, the CDR3 reads TGCAGTGCCCAACTCACAGGGGGCGGTACAGATACGCAGTATTTT. V is TRBV20-1 and J is TRBJ2-3; 9 nucleotides match TRBD1. CDR1 and CDR2 from the germline V gene are DFQATT and SNEGSKA (reference sequence). After removal of 6 bases from V and 3 bases from J, the junction contained 10 bases not matched to a gene. The CDR3 is 15 residues long.

In its sample, this clonotype was seen a few times. The rearrangement links TRBV2 to TRBJ2-3, with 8 bases identical to TRBD2. V gave up 1 base and J gave up 2 bases; unmatched junction bases: 8. Germline lookup yields CDR1 SNHLY and CDR2 FYNNEI. This CDR3 has 17 residues. Written as DNA, the CDR3 is TGTGCCAGCAGTGAAGGGGGTAGCGGGATATCCACAGATACGCAGTATTTT. It codes for CASSEGGSGISTDTQYF.

This clonotype turned up a few times. The genes are TRBV4-1 and TRBJ2-7; TRBD2 agrees at 7 bases. V dropped 0 bases and J dropped 4; count of bases not matched to a gene: 9. The V gene's germline CDR1 is MGHRA and CDR2 YSYEKL. This CDR3 spans 16 amino acids. The CDR3 DNA sequence: TGCGCCAGCAGCCAAGAGGGGGGAGGGGAAGGATACGAGCAGTACTTC. Residues: CASSQEGGGEGYEQYF.

A note on this clonotype: A much larger clone lies a single base off, so this may be a read error. This chain joins TRBV5-1 and TRBJ2-3, with TRBD2 matching 11 bases. Germline V gives CDR1 SGHRS, CDR2 YFSETQ. The CDR3 runs to 17 residues. CDR3 loop: CASSLTSGSFFPDTRYF. DNA of the CDR3: TGCGCCAGCAGCTTGACTAGCGGGAGCTTCTTTCCGGATACGCGGTATTTT.

This clonotype was picked up many times. The chain carries TRBV20-1 and TRBJ2-1, with 8 bases matching TRBD2. This CDR3 has 14 amino acids. The germline CDR1 and CDR2 sequences are DFQATT and SNEGSKA (reference sequence). V was pared by 3 bases and J by 2 bases, with 3 bases of the junction left unmatched. CDR3 amino acids: CSASRGLAYNEQFF. The CDR3 nucleotides read TGCAGTGCTAGTAGGGGACTAGCCTACAATGAGCAGTTCTTC.

There are many counts of this clonotype. The V and J genes are TRBV12-3 or TRBV12-4 and TRBJ2-2, with 11 bases identical to TRBD2. The CDR3 runs to 17 residues. V gave up 1 base and J gave up 6 bases; unmatched junction bases: 7. The CDR3 protein is CASSLGLAGIPPGELFF. CDR3 coding DNA: TGTGCCAGCAGTTTAGGACTAGCGGGAATTCCCCCCGGGGAGCTGTTTTTT.

This chain connects TRBV29-1 to TRBJ2-1, with D possibly matching TRBD2 (5 bases). The CDR3 loop spans 15 amino acids. V lost 0 bases and J lost 9, with 18 bases in between. Germline CDR1 and CDR2: SQVTM and ANQGSEA. The CDR3 DNA reads TGCAGCGTTGAAGATCGTTCTACGCCGGCGGGTGAGCAGTTCTTC. This translates into CSVEDRSTPAGEQFF.